This note documents a single TCR beta chain sequence. This clone's antigen is unknown. No base-level quality is on record; no much larger clone is a single base apart. TCR beta VDJ combination and CDR3 sequence profiling used genomic DNA as the template. An Illumina HiSeq 2000 was used for TCR repertoire sequencing. Per the authors' processing: TRBV/TRBJ rearrangement plots, CDR3 size and DJ length profiles, and Simpson's diversity index were used to assess repertoires. Whichever DNA sequence was most abundant in the deep sequencing data was defined as the immunodominant clone. CDR3 amino acid sequences were checked for sharing across subjects and were also compared against the VDJdb database and published repertoires. Using fastp at Q25 and MiXCR, TCRdb reprocessed the public reads and kept productive beta chains. Entries are consolidated by CDR3 protein sequence, retaining the most common genes and DNA. The V and J calls come from TCRdb's annotation, not from the publication. The sample yields about 120,000 distinct CDR3 sequences; 50% to 60% were counted once. Jointly, the top ten make up around 29% of the sample.

V is cut by 4 bases and J by 0 bases, and the space between the germline ends is 11 bases. CDR1 and CDR2, per the germline V gene, are SNHLY and FYNNEI. Taken from cysteine to phenylalanine, the CDR3 has 15 residues. Only CDR3 DNA is held: 45 bases, read in frame from base 1. The entry originates in a study of CD8+CD57+ T cells in acquired aplastic anemia (dated by TCRdb to 2017 to 2018). Regarding the complete study: On average, sorted CD4+ and CD8+ cells yielded around 3.5 ug of extracted DNA, with a range of roughly 0.17 to 30 ug. A CD8+CD57+ expansion meant a frequency higher than the mean frequency seen in healthy subjects.

Beyond this particular receptor, the publication reports: Roughly 29 CD8+ CDR3 sequences were found in both patients and controls but appeared to be highly expressed in patients and within the immunodominant clones of the patients. No significant difference in CD8+ Simpson's diversity was found between patients and healthy controls (P=0.060).

The patients picked for sequencing were ones in whom flow cytometry had shown an expansion of CD8+CD57+ cells. All patients had severe acquired aplastic anemia diagnosed by International Study of Aplastic Anemia and Agranulocytosis and Camitta criteria. At the time blood was sampled, none of the patients had received any therapy. TCR repertoires of sorted CD4+ and CD8+ blood T cells from severe aplastic anemia patients and healthy subjects were deep-sequenced in the study. Patients were enrolled under clinicaltrials.gov protocols 00001620, 01623167, 00001397, 00071045, 00081523 and 00961064 in the USA. Ficoll-Paque density gradient centrifugation was used to isolate peripheral blood mononuclear cells. Before DNA extraction, CD4+ and CD8+ T cells were sorted with FACS or magnetic beads.

The V gene is TRBV2 and the J gene is TRBJ2-3; TRBD1 is perhaps the D gene, given 7 matching bases. The clonotype originates from a human donor with aplastic anemia. Sequencing was carried out using sorted CD4+, CD8+, or CD8+CD57+ T cells (not recorded which) from PBMCs. The sequenced DNA: TGTGCCAGCAGTGGCGGGACAGCTAGCACAGATACGCAGTATTTT. This yields the protein CASSGGTASTDTQYF.